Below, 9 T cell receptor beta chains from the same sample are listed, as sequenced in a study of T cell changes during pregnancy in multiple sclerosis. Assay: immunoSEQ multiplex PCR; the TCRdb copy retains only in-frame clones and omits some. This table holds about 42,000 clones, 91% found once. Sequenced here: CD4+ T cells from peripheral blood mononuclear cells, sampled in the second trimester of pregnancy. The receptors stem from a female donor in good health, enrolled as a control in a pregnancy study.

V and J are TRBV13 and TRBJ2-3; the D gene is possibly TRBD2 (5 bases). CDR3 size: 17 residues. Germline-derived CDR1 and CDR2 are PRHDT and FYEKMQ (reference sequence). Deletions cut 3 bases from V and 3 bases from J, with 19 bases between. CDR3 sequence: CASSFFPGRGLTDTQYF. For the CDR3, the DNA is TGTGCCAGCAGCTTCTTCCCTGGACGGGGATTGACAGATACGCAGTATTTT.

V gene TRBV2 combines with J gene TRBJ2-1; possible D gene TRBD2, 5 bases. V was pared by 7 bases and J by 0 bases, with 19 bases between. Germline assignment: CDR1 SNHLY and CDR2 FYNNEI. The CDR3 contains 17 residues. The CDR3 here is CASNAPSNRSSYNEQFF. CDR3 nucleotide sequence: TGTGCCAGCAACGCACCTAGCAACCGGAGCTCCTACAATGAGCAGTTCTTC.

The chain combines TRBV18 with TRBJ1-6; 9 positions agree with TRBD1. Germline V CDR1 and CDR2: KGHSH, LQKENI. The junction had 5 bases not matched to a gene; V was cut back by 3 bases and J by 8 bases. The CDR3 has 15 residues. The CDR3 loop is CASSPGQGLDSPLHF. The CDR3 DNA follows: TGTGCCAGCTCACCGGGACAGGGCCTAGATTCACCCCTCCACTTT.

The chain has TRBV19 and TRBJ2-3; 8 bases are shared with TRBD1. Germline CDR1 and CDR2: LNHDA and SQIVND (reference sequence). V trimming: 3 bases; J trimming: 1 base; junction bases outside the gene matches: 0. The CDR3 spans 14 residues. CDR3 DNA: TGTGCCAGTAGTATGGACAGGGGCACAGATACGCAGTATTTT. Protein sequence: CASSMDRGTDTQYF. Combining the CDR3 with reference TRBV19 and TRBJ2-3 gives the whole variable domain DGGITQSPKYLFRKEGQNVTLSCEQNLNHDAMYWYRQDPGQGLRLIYYSQIVNDFQKGDIAEGYSVSREKKESFPLTVTSAQKNPTAFYLCASSMDRGTDTQYFGPGTRLTVL.

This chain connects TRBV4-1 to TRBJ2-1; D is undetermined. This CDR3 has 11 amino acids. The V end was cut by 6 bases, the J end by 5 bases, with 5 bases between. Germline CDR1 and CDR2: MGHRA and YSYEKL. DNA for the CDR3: TGCGCCAGCAGGCGAAACAATGAGCAGTTCTTC. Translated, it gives CASRRNNEQFF.

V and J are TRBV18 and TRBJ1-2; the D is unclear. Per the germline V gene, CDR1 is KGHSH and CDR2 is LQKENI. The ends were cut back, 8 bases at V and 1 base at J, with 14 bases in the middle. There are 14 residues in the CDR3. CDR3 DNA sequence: TGTGCCAGCACCGGGGTAGGGAGTAACTATGGCTACACCTTC. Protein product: CASTGVGSNYGYTF.

CDR3 nucleotide sequence: TGTGCCAGCAGTCCGGGACAGTCCACAGATACGCAGTATTTT. Translation: CASSPGQSTDTQYF. The J gene is TRBJ2-3, the V gene TRBV11-3, with 7 bases aligning to TRBD1. CDR1 is SGHNT, CDR2 YENEEA, per germline. V was clipped by 6 bases and J by 2 bases; unmatched bases: 5. This CDR3 region has 14 residues.

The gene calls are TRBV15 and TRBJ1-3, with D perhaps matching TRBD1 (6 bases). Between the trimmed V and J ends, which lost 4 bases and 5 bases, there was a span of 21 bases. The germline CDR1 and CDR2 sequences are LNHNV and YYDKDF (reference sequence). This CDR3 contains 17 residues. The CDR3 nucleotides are TGTGCCACCAGCACTCCTAAGGCCAGGGGAGACAGAAACACCATATATTTT. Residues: CATSTPKARGDRNTIYF.

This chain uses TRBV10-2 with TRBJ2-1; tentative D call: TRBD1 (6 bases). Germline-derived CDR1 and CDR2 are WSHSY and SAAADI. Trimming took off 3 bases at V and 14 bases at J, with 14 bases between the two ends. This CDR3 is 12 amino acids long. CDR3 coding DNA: TGCGCCAGCAGTGATTGGCTAGCAGGGGAGTTCTTC. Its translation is CASSDWLAGEFF.